This T cell receptor beta chain appears in the sequencing data of a study of CD8+CD57+ T cells in acquired aplastic anemia (dated by TCRdb to about 2018). Study-level background: On average, sorted CD4+ and CD8+ cells yielded approximately 3 ug of extracted DNA, with a range of about 0.19 to 30 ug. CD8+CD57+ expansion was defined as frequency above the mean frequency observed in healthy subjects.

Expansion of CD8+CD57+ cells had been shown by flow cytometry in the patients chosen for sequencing. Every patient had severe acquired aplastic anemia, diagnosed using the International Study of Aplastic Anemia and Agranulocytosis and Camitta criteria. At the time blood was sampled, none of the patients had received any therapy. TCR repertoires of sorted CD4+ and CD8+ blood T cells from severe aplastic anemia patients and healthy subjects were deep-sequenced in the study. Patients were enrolled under clinicaltrials.gov protocols 00001620, 01623167, 00001397, 00071045, 00081523 and 00961064 in the USA. Ficoll-Paque density gradient centrifugation was used to isolate peripheral blood mononuclear cells. Before DNA was extracted, CD4+ and CD8+ T cells were sorted using either FACS or magnetic beads. The germline V and J ends show losses of 0 bases and 1 base respectively, and no gene match explains 8 bases of the junction. From the cysteine up to the phenylalanine, the CDR3 has a length of 17 residues. Only the CDR3 DNA is retained, 51 bases long and in frame from the first base. CDR1 and CDR2, looked up from the germline V gene, are SGHRS and YFSETQ.

TCR beta VDJ combination and CDR3 sequence profiling used genomic DNA as the template. An Illumina HiSeq 2000 was the platform used for TCR repertoire sequencing. The authors' pipeline ran thus. TRBV/TRBJ rearrangement plots, CDR3 size and DJ length profiles, and Simpson's diversity index were used to evaluate the repertoires. The most abundant DNA sequence in the deep sequencing data was taken as the immunodominant clone. CDR3 amino acid sequences were screened for sharing across subjects and compared with published repertoires and the VDJdb database. Starting from the raw public reads, TCRdb applied fastp trimming at Q25, assembled clones with MiXCR and retained in-frame beta chains. Each entry is one CDR3 protein sequence, shown with its most common DNA and genes. The V and J calls were not made by the authors but by TCRdb's processing. The sample table contains 260,000 or so distinct CDR3 sequences; only one count was recorded for about 44% of them. Approximately 7.8% of the sample is taken by the ten largest.

Note on this clonotype: This receptor's antigen is unknown. There are no base qualities to consult, and no much larger clone falls within one base.

Results and caveats for the whole study, not just this receptor: No significant difference in CD8+ Simpson's diversity was found between patients and healthy controls (P=0.060). Around 30 CD8+ CDR3 sequences were shared between patients and controls but appeared highly expressed in patients and within their immunodominant clones.

The receptor was isolated from a human donor with aplastic anemia. The rearrangement joined TRBV5-1 to TRBJ2-5; TRBD1 matches 8 bases in the middle. The sample comprised sorted CD4+, CD8+, or CD8+CD57+ T cells (not recorded which) from PBMCs. The CDR3 protein: CASSLGGQGRFQETQYF. The nucleotides are TGCGCCAGCAGCTTGGGCGGACAGGGCAGGTTCCAAGAGACCCAGTACTTC.